This is a list of T cell receptor beta chains from one sample in a study of T-cell reconstitution after alpha-beta-depleted transplantation in children. TCRdb reprocessed the PCR reads via MiXCR and lists one record per CDR3 protein. Among roughly 610,000 distinct CDR3 sequences listed, 8% to 11% were seen once. This specimen consisted of PBMCs from the stem cell graft donor, obtained from the stem cell graft. All receptors derive from a human donor who donated a stem cell graft to a child with acute myeloid leukemia. Each CDR3 is given with its conserved first and last residue. The D gene is left open where the match is weak. Expanded clones are given a class, and other clones once, few, many or no size at all.

J gene	D gene	V gene	clone size	CDR3 DNA	CDR3 protein
TRBJ1-1	NA	TRBV15	few	TGTGCCACCAGCAGAGAGTCGAAGGCTGAAGCTTTCTTT	CATSRESKAEAFF
TRBJ2-5	TRBD2	TRBV20-1	NA	TGCAGTGCTAGTCTATTCGGGAGGGAGACCCAGTACTTC	CSASLFGRETQYF
TRBJ2-4	NA	TRBV7-2	NA	TGTGCCAGCAGCCCCTCGGGTGGGAGTAACATTCAGTACTTC	CASSPSGGSNIQYF
TRBJ2-7	NA	TRBV18	NA	TGTGCCAGCTCACCAGCGGCCTACGAGCAGTACTTC	CASSPAAYEQYF
TRBJ1-6	NA	TRBV6-1	NA	TGTGCCAGCAGGCTGAGGGAGCGATATAATTCACCCCTCCACTTT	CASRLRERYNSPLHF
TRBJ2-1	NA	TRBV12-3/TRBV12-4	NA	TGTGCCAGCAGTTTCTCGGGGGACTACAATGAGCAGTTCTTC	CASSFSGDYNEQFF
TRBJ2-3	TRBD2	TRBV20-1	many	TGCAGTGCTAGAGCGTTCGGTAGCGGGAGTTCGGGTACGCAGTATTTT	CSARAFGSGSSGTQYF
TRBJ1-1	NA	TRBV27	many	TGTGCCAGCAGTCCCAGGGTCCTAAACACTGAAGCTTTCTTT	CASSPRVLNTEAFF
TRBJ2-1	TRBD1	TRBV5-1	NA	TGCGCCAGCAGCTCAGGGGGCGTAGGGAATGAGCAGTTCTTC	CASSSGGVGNEQFF
TRBJ2-7	TRBD2	TRBV29-1	NA	TGCAGCGTTGAATTTCGGGGACTAGCGGGGGGCGGAAGAGAGCAGTACTTC	CSVEFRGLAGGGREQYF
TRBJ2-1	TRBD1	TRBV7-6	NA	TGTGCCAGCAGCTTAAGGGCCCCAGGGGGCTCCTACAATGAGCAGTTCTTC	CASSLRAPGGSYNEQFF
TRBJ2-2	NA	TRBV9	few	TGTGCCAGCAGCGTAGTTTCAAGCACCGGGGAGCTGTTTTTT	CASSVVSSTGELFF
TRBJ2-7	NA	TRBV27	NA	TGTGCCAGCAGTTTATCCGGGACTGGATCTTACGAGCAGTACTTC	CASSLSGTGSYEQYF
TRBJ1-1	NA	TRBV7-3	many	TGTGCCAGCAGCTTAAGCTCTAACAGGCTCACTGAAGCTTTCTTT	CASSLSSNRLTEAFF